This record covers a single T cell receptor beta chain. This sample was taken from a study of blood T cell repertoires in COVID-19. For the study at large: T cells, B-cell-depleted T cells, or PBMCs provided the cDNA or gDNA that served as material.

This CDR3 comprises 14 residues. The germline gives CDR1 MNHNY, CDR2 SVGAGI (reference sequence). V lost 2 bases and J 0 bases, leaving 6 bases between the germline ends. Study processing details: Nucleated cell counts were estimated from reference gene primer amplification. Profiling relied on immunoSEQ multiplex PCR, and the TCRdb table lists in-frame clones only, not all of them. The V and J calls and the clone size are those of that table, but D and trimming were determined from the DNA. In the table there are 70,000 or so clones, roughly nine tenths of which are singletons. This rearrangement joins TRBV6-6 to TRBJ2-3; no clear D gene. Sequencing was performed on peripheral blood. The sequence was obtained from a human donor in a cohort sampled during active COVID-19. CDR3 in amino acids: CASSYVSSTDTQYF. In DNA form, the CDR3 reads TGTGCCAGCAGTTACGTGAGTAGCACAGATACGCAGTATTTT.